This T cell receptor (beta chain) was sequenced for a study of T-cell reconstitution after alpha-beta-depleted transplantation in children. This clonotype appeared a few times. The CDR3 covers 15 residues. J was trimmed by 5 bases and V by 5 bases; bases with no gene match: 7. As it was prepared, the TCRbeta library received unique molecular identifiers. A single record per CDR3 protein comes from TCRdb applying MiXCR to the PCR reads. Altogether 500,000 or so distinct CDR3 sequences are present, over 25% being singletons, with the ten largest covering approximately 2.3%. This chain uses TRBV12-3 or TRBV12-4 with TRBJ1-5; TRBD1 matches at 9 bases. The sequenced sample was PBMCs from the stem cell graft donor, obtained from the stem cell graft. The clonotype was recovered from a human donor who donated a stem cell graft to a child with aplastic anemia. CDR3 amino acids: CASSPAGQGDQPQHF. CDR3 coding DNA: TGTGCCAGCAGTCCAGCGGGACAGGGAGATCAGCCCCAGCATTTT.